This T cell receptor beta chain comes out of a study of T cells in Graves' hyperthyroidism and ophthalmopathy (dated by TCRdb to 2018 to 2020). The study in broad terms: Peripheral blood samples were taken at the time of initial diagnosis, prior to any treatment. TCR V-J signatures able to tell the groups apart were searched for in a discovery cohort of 100 patients, of whom fewer than 45 had Graves' ophthalmopathy and under 65 had stable Graves' hyperthyroidism. An independent validation cohort of 18 to 20 hyperthyroidism patients and about 15 patients who later progressed to ophthalmopathy tested prospective prediction of ophthalmopathy. The roughly 91 discovery patients were randomly split 7:3 into training and test sets. The study also compared thyroid tissue and blood T-cell repertoires from over 5 Graves' hyperthyroidism patients. After sampling, hyperthyroidism patients received methimazole starting at 30 mg daily, and ophthalmopathy patients received high-dose intravenous methylprednisolone. The paper reports TCR Vbeta CDR3 sequencing of 140 or so peripheral blood samples: 43 ophthalmopathy, fewer than 80 hyperthyroidism and around 17 progressor patients. Overall results and qualifications from the work: During validation, the model predicted progression to ophthalmopathy a median of around 7 months ahead of onset, with just under 71% sensitivity and roughly 75% specificity. In cross-validation, a model built on a 13 V-J signature told ophthalmopathy apart from stable hyperthyroidism with approximately 91% sensitivity and roughly 83% specificity, and in testing the same model reached 80%/75%. No statistical method was used to fix the sample size in advance, and group allocation was not hidden from the investigators. Most expanded thyroid clonotypes (frequency above 0.001) were also found in blood, which suggests that blood repertoires may mirror thyroid immune responses.

V is pared back by 6 bases and J by 5 bases, with 19 bases lying between the germline termini. Measured from the cysteine to the phenylalanine, the CDR3 is 15 residues long. Solely the CDR3 DNA is kept, with 45 bases framed from the first base. A patient counted as having stable Graves' hyperthyroidism if no progression to ophthalmopathy occurred over 18 months of follow-up. Hyperthyroidism patients were newly diagnosed, with disease duration under 2 months, and aged 18 to 65 years. The study excluded patients with uncontrolled infections, other autoimmune diseases, pregnancy or lactation. Diagnoses were established on the basis of clinical symptoms, serum thyroxine and TRAb, thyroid ultrasound, and orbital computed tomography. Ficoll-Paque density gradient centrifugation was used to isolate PBMCs from around 9.1 ml of fresh peripheral blood. Trizol reagent was used to extract total RNA, and RNA quality was then checked on an Agilent 2100 Bioanalyzer.

Amplification of TCR beta CDR3 regions was carried out from RNA transcripts. The first round of RT-PCR for the TCR CDR3 was performed with the HTBI primer set and the Qiagen OneStep RT-PCR kit. A second multiplex PCR round built the libraries, followed by size selection and purification. Libraries were sequenced paired-end with 100 bp reads on an Illumina HiSeq2000. In the paper's pipeline: SOAPnuke was used to process the raw data, throwing out any read that contained adapters or uncalled bases, had a mean Phred below 15, or lacked an exact constant-primer or identifier match. COPE v1.2.5 was used to merge high-quality paired reads, and clonotypes were defined as unique nucleotide sequences. MiTCR v1.1 was used to align the clonotypes against IMGT TRBV, TRBD and TRBJ reference segments. The analysis was restricted to V-J combinations with a frequency above 0.0001, which together covered 99% to 99.2% of the repertoires. A TCS score was defined as the ratio between F50 (clonal expansion) and ExV (chaos), using BLOSUM62-based TCRdist between CDR3 peptides within each V-J. Welch's t-statistics and random forest reduced roughly 530 V-J features to roughly 13, which were used in a naive Bayes classifier (R e1071). Clones were called with MiXCR by TCRdb after fastp trimmed the public reads at Q25, and only in-frame beta chains were retained. Rows are unified per CDR3 protein, each entry keeping the most common DNA and genes. The V and J calls here are based on TCRdb, not the publication. The sample table records roughly 200,000 distinct CDR3 sequences; about 16% of these occur just once. The ten biggest clones cover 44% of the sample.

This clonotype was recorded many times. Its antigen target is currently unknown. The record has no base qualities; no much larger clone is one base away. The chain is assembled from TRBV12-3 or TRBV12-4 and TRBJ2-5; no D gene can be assigned with confidence. What was sequenced was blood. The receptor's source is a man aged 35-49 years with Graves' hyperthyroidism. This receptor has the CDR3 CASRERGVKEETQYF. The bases read TGTGCCAGCAGGGAAAGAGGCGTAAAAGAGGAGACCCAGTACTTC.